These T cell receptor beta chains were read from a single sample in a study of shared clonotypes between healthy human individuals. The table came from immunoSEQ multiplex PCR; TCRdb's copy has only in-frame clones and leaves some out. The data hold 1.4 million or so clones, with 97% to 99% observed a single time. Sequencing was carried out using naive CD4+ T cells sorted from blood. The receptors derive from a man aged 25-40 years in good health. Each CDR3 is given with its conserved first and last residue. D genes are given only for firm matches. Where a row states a size, it is once, few, many or the class of an expanded clone; other rows omit it.

TRBV5-1	.	TRBJ1-1	.	13	TGCGCCAGCAGCCAGGACCCGAACACTGAAGCTTTCTTT	CASSQDPNTEAFF
TRBV5-1	.	TRBJ2-7	.	14	TGCGCCAGCAGCTTGGTAGGGGGGGACTACGAGCAGTACTTC	CASSLVGGDYEQYF
TRBV5-1	once	TRBJ2-3	.	16	TGCGCCAGCAGCCCCTTTGGGCGGGGTAGCACAGATACGCAGTATTTT	CASSPFGRGSTDTQYF
TRBV18	.	TRBJ2-5	.	16	TGTGCCAGCTCGGATCGAGACACCTACCTAAGGGAGACCCAGTACTTC	CASSDRDTYLRETQYF
TRBV28	.	TRBJ2-3	.	12	TGTGCCAGCAGTTTTGTGGTGGGTACGCAGTATTTT	CASSFVVGTQYF
TRBV5-1	.	TRBJ2-3	.	15	TGCGCCAGCAGCACGTCCAGACAAAGCACAGATACGCAGTATTTT	CASSTSRQSTDTQYF
TRBV30	.	TRBJ1-4	TRBD1	15	TGTGCCTGGAAAGCCGGGAACAGGGGGTTTCGAAAACTGTTTTTT	CAWKAGNRGFRKLFF
TRBV5-6	.	TRBJ2-1	TRBD2	15	TGTGCCAGCAGCTTTCGGGGAGGGCAGGGCAATGAGCAGTTCTTC	CASSFRGGQGNEQFF
TRBV9	.	TRBJ1-2	.	14	TGTGCCAGCAGCGTCATGGACACGGACTATGGCTACACCTTC	CASSVMDTDYGYTF
TRBV7-9	.	TRBJ2-1	TRBD2	16	TGTGCCAGCAGCCCTGGACTAGCGGGAGAGCAAAATGAGCAGTTCTTC	CASSPGLAGEQNEQFF
TRBV4-3	.	TRBJ2-3	.	17	TGCGCCAGCAGCCAAGACTGGCACGGACTGCACACAGATACGCAGTATTTT	CASSQDWHGLHTDTQYF
TRBV15	.	TRBJ2-7	TRBD2	15	TGTGCCACCAGCAGAGATCTAGCGGGAGCCTACGAGCAGTACTTC	CATSRDLAGAYEQYF
TRBV4-1	once	TRBJ2-1	TRBD2	17	TGCGCCAGCAGCCAAGAATCTCCTAGCGGGTTTTACAATGAGCAGTTCTTC	CASSQESPSGFYNEQFF
TRBV5-1	.	TRBJ2-1	.	12	TGCGCCAGCAGCGCCTTCTACAATGAGCAGTTCTTC	CASSAFYNEQFF
TRBV6-1	once	TRBJ2-1	TRBD2	15	TGTGCCAGCATGAGGACTAGCGGACGATACAATGAGCAGTTCTTC	CASMRTSGRYNEQFF